This T cell receptor beta chain was sequenced during a study of shared clonotypes between healthy human individuals. CD8 cells regarded as naive lacked CD45RO, were positively chosen for CCR7, and omitted terminally differentiated effector memory CD45RA+ cells. The method was immunoSEQ multiplex PCR; TCRdb's version includes in-frame clones alone and lacks a portion of them. The table records under 2,000,000 clones, about 95% of them present only once. There are 14 residues in the CDR3. J gave up 7 bases and V 4 bases, and 7 bases lay outside the gene matches. Germline V gene data show CDR1 as MNHNY and CDR2 as SVGAGI (reference sequence).

This clonotype was obtained from a man aged 18 to 35 in good health. The chain is built from TRBV6-6 and TRBJ2-1; 7 positions agree with TRBD2. Sample: naive CD8+ T cells sorted from blood. CDR3 amino acids: CASSSTGAGNEQFF. The CDR3 DNA is TGTGCCAGCAGTTCGACGGGAGCGGGGAATGAGCAGTTCTTC.